Sequencing of this TCR beta chain was carried out in a study of neurological immune-mediated disorders (dated by TCRdb to between 2018 and 2021). About the investigation overall: Peripheral blood TCR-beta repertoires from patients with HTLV-I-associated myelopathy (HAM/TSP), patients with multiple sclerosis, and healthy controls were compared in the study using UMI-based sequencing. Of the roughly 68 subjects in the cohort, about 14 were HAM/TSP patients, about 34 were multiple sclerosis patients, and about 20 were healthy controls. The roughly 99 TCR-beta libraries covered PBMC samples along with longitudinal samples, technical triplicates, and paired sorted CD4+ and CD8+ T-cell subsets. What the research found in general, with its limitations: TCR clonal expansion was greatest in HAM/TSP patients and smallest in MS patients, who ranked below even healthy controls. No identical CDR3 amino acid sequences were found to be shared among expanded clones across subjects, suggesting that TCR-beta repertoires were private in all groups.

Counted from cysteine to phenylalanine, this CDR3 has 14 amino acids. CDR3 DNA is the only sequence kept; it has 42 bases, read in frame from the first base. Deletion took 3 bases off V and 7 bases off J, with a span of 12 bases between the germline ends. Per the germline V gene, SGHDN is the CDR1 and FVKESK is the CDR2. The healthy controls were volunteers from a blood bank in Maryland, USA. For the unsorted PBMC libraries, 2 million PBMCs were stored in RNAlater at -80 degrees C until RNA extraction and were used to generate the libraries. Peripheral blood was subjected to Ficoll-Hypaque density gradient centrifugation to isolate PBMCs, which were then cryopreserved in liquid nitrogen. This clonotype has only a few counts. The antigen it recognizes is unknown. The input lacks base qualities; no much larger clone sits a single base away. cDNA was synthesized by template-switch 5'RACE using a primer carrying a 10-nucleotide random unique molecular identifier by which each TCR transcript was tagged. Every sequencing run yielded over 190 million TCR-beta sequences covering 15-18 subjects. The RNeasy kit was used to extract total RNA. The KAPA Real-time Library Amplification kit was used to amplify TCR-beta VDJ regions with primers for the TCR constant region and the 5'RACE anchor. Sample indexes and Illumina adaptors were added in a first PCR, and a second PCR then increased library yield. After Ampure bead purification, the TCR product of roughly 650 bp was size-selected on a 2% E-gel SizeSelection system. Before pooling, libraries had their quality checked on a Bioanalyzer, their concentration measured with Qubit, and their quantity determined with the Kapa Library Quantification kit. An Illumina HiSeq 2500 sequenced the libraries paired-end 2 x 150 bp. To increase sequence diversity, roughly 23-30% phiX was spiked into each library pool. The study's processing was this. The UMI-based MiGEC pipeline processed quality-filtered reads and removed over 75% of raw TCR sequences during error correction. VDJ genes were aligned to IMGT germline references, and each clonotype was defined by a unique CDR3 amino acid sequence together with V-J genes. Clonal expansion, Shannon diversity and CDR3 relatedness (CalcPairwiseDistances, ClusterSamples) were evaluated with VDJtools, and phylogenetic trees were built with CLCbio workbench. Using coefficient-of-variation modelling across technical triplicates, the study counted a clone as expanded if it had at least 8 unique UMIs. Through fastp at Q25 and MiXCR, TCRdb rebuilt clones from the public reads, retaining in-frame beta chains. Rows are combined by CDR3 protein, so each entry shows the most common genes and DNA. TCRdb's processing, not the authors' own work, is the source of the V and J calls. The sample table lists 35,000 to 45,000 distinct CDR3 sequences, 7% to 8% of them with a count of one. The ten largest clonotypes hold roughly 4.5% of the sample.

The sequenced material came from PBMCs. The chain is encoded by TRBV14 joined to TRBJ2-2; TRBD1 is a possible D gene, resting on 6 matching bases. The source of this sequence is a woman aged 40-49 years in good health. The CDR3 corresponds to CASSQTGTIGELFF. The base sequence is TGTGCCAGCAGCCAGACCGGGACAATCGGGGAGCTGTTTTTT.